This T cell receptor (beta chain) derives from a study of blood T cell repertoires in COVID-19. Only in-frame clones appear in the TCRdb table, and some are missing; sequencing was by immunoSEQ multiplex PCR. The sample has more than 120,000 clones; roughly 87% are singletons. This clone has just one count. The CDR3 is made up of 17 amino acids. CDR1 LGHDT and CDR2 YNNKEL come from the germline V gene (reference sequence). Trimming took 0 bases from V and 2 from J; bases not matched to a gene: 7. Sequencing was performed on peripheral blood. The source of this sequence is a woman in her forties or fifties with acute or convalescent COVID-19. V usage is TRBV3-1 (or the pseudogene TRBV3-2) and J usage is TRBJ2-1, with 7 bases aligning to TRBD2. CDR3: CASSQEVSGFTYNEQFF. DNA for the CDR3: TGTGCCAGCAGCCAAGAAGTTAGCGGGTTTACCTACAATGAGCAGTTCTTC.